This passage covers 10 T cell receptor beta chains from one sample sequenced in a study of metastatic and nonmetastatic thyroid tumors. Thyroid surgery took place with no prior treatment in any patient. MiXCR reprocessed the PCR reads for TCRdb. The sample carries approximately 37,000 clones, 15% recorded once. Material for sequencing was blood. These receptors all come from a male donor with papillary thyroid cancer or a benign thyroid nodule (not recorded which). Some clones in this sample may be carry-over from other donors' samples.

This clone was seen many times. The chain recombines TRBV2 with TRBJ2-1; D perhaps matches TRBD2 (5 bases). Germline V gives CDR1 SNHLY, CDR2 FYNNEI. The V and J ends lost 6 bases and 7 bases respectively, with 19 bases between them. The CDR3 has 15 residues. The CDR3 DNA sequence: TGTGCCAGCAGCCGCCCCAGAGGGCCGAGGAATGAGCAGTTCTTC. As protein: CASSRPRGPRNEQFF.

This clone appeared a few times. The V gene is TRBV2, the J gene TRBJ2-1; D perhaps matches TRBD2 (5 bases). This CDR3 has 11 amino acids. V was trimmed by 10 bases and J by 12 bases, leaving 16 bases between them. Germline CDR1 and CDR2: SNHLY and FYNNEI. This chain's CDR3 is CATSGGSGQFF. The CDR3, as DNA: TGTGCCACCTCGGGCGGGTCTGGGCAGTTCTTC.

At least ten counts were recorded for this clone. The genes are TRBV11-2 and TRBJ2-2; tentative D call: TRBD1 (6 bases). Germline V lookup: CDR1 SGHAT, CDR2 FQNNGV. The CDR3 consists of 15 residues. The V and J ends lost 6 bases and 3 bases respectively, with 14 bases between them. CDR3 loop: CASSLQGPDTGELFF. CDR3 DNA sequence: TGTGCCAGCAGTTTACAGGGACCCGACACCGGGGAGCTGTTTTTT.

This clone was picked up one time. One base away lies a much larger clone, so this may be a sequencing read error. The CDR3 sequence: CASSLTQAATKEQYF. The CDR3 DNA reads TGTGCCAGCAGCTTGACCCAGGCGGCGACTAAAGAGCAGTACTTC. This chain links TRBV5-4 with TRBJ2-7, with D maybe TRBD2 (5 bases). CDR1 SGHNT and CDR2 YYREEE come from the germline V gene (reference sequence). The V gene lost 1 base and the J gene lost 7 bases, with 18 bases spanning the gap. The CDR3 runs to 15 residues. The full variable domain, completed using reference TRBV5-4 and TRBJ2-7, is ETGVTQSPTHLIKTRGQQVTLRCSSQSGHNTVSWYQQALGQGPQFIFQYYREEENGRGNFPPRFSGLQFPNYSSELNVNALELDDSALYLCASSLTQAATKEQYFGPGTRLTVT.

CDR3 nucleotide sequence: TGTGCCAGTAGTGACCGAGCGGGAGGCCTCAGCACAGATACGCAGTATTTT. Amino acids: CASSDRAGGLSTDTQYF. The chain uses TRBV19 and TRBJ2-3; the match to TRBD2 covers 9 bases. Germline trimming cut 5 bases from V and 0 bases from J; bases unmatched to any gene: 9. The CDR3 consists of 17 residues. Germline V gene lookup returns CDR1 LNHDA and CDR2 SQIVND (reference sequence).

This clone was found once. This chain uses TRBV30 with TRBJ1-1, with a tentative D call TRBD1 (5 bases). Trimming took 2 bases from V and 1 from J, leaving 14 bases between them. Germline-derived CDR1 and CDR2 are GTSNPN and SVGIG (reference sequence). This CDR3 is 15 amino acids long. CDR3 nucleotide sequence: TGTGCCTGGAGTACCGGGACTGGGTGGAACACTGAAGCTTTCTTT. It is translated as CAWSTGTGWNTEAFF.

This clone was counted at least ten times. This CDR3 is CASSSWDNIYEQYF. CDR3 coding DNA: TGTGCCAGCAGCTCGTGGGACAATATCTACGAGCAGTACTTC. This chain connects TRBV11-2 to TRBJ2-7; weak D call: TRBD1 (6 bases). Germline loops: CDR1 SGHAT, CDR2 FQNNGV. The CDR3 covers 14 residues. V gave up 4 bases and J gave up 3 bases, with 13 bases separating them.

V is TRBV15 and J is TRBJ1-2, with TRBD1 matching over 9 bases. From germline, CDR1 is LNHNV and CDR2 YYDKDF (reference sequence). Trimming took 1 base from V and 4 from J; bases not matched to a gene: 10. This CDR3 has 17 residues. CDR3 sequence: CATSRGTGGAPSYGYTF. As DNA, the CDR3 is TGTGCCACCAGCAGAGGAACAGGGGGCGCCCCTAGCTATGGCTACACCTTC.

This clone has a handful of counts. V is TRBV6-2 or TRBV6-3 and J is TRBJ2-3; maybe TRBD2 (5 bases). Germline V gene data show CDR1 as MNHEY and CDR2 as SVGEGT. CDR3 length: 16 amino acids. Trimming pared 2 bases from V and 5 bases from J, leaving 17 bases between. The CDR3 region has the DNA TGTGCCAGCAGTTACCGGCCACAAAGAGGGTTAGATACGCAGTATTTT. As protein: CASSYRPQRGLDTQYF.

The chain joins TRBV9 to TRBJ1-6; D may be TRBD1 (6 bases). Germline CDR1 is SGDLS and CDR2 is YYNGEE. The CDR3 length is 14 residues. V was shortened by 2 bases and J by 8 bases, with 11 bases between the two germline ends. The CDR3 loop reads CASSVAGEYSPLHF. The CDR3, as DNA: TGTGCCAGCAGCGTGGCAGGGGAATATTCACCCCTCCACTTT.